This is a list of T cell receptor beta chains from one sample in a study of blood T cell repertoires in COVID-19. Sequencing was performed with immunoSEQ multiplex PCR; in TCRdb, only in-frame clones are kept and a portion is missing. The sample consists of around 260,000 clones, roughly nine tenths of them appearing once. Sequenced: peripheral blood. These receptors were collected from a man in his late teens or twenties with active or convalescent COVID-19. CDR3s include the opening cysteine and the closing phenylalanine or tryptophan. Fields, in order: CDR3 DNA, CDR3 protein, J gene, D gene, V gene, CDR3 length, clone size. D genes are given only for firm matches. Clone size is not always given. Where it is, it says once, few, many or a class for expanded clones.

TGTGCCAGCTCACCACAGGGGACTGATAACACCGGGGAGCTGTTTTTT	CASSPQGTDNTGELFF	TRBJ2-2	.	TRBV18	16	.
TGTGCCATCAGTGAGTCTATTGGGGACAGAGCTAACTATGGCTACACCTTC	CAISESIGDRANYGYTF	TRBJ1-2	TRBD1	TRBV10-3	17	.
TGCAGCGTGTTAAGGGGCCCTAACTATGGCTACACCTTC	CSVLRGPNYGYTF	TRBJ1-2	.	TRBV29-1	13	.
TGCGCCAGCAGCGTAGAACTCTCGAATACTGAAGCTTTCTTT	CASSVELSNTEAFF	TRBJ1-1	.	TRBV5-1	14	.
TGTGCCAGCAGTCCTTTAAGACCGGGGGACACTGAAGCTTTCTTT	CASSPLRPGDTEAFF	TRBJ1-1	.	TRBV27	15	.
TGTGCCAGCAGCTTGGGTAGCGGGGGTAACCCCTACGAGCAGTACTTC	CASSLGSGGNPYEQYF	TRBJ2-7	TRBD2	TRBV7-9	16	.
TGTGCCAGCAGACCTAGACAGGGCTATCAGCCCCAGCATTTT	CASRPRQGYQPQHF	TRBJ1-5	TRBD1	TRBV6-5	14	.
TGTGCCAGCAGCCGCAGGGAGAACACTGAAGCTTTCTTT	CASSRRENTEAFF	TRBJ1-1	.	TRBV7-9	13	.
TGTGCCAGCAGCTTAGCCCAGGGGCCCGGGGAGCTGTTTTTT	CASSLAQGPGELFF	TRBJ2-2	.	TRBV3-1/TRBV3-2	14	.
TGTGCCAGTAGTATAGTCAGGGGAAGGGGGTCAAACATTCAGTACTTC	CASSIVRGRGSNIQYF	TRBJ2-4	.	TRBV19	16	.
TGTGCCAGCACCTCCCCCAGGAGGAACTATGGCTACACCTTC	CASTSPRRNYGYTF	TRBJ1-2	.	TRBV6-5	14	few
TGTGCCAGCAGTGAAAATCTAGTCGGAACTTACAATGAGCAGTTCTTC	CASSENLVGTYNEQFF	TRBJ2-1	.	TRBV6-1	16	.
TGTGCCAGTAGTTGGGGACGGGACAATTATCAGCCCCAGCATTTT	CASSWGRDNYQPQHF	TRBJ1-5	.	TRBV19	15	.
TGTGCCACAAATGGGCAGGGTGTTTTGGACGAGCAGTACTTC	CATNGQGVLDEQYF	TRBJ2-7	.	TRBV10-3	14	.
TGCGCCAGCAGCCGGGACTCAAGCAGCTCCTACAATGAGCAGTTCTTC	CASSRDSSSSYNEQFF	TRBJ2-1	.	TRBV4-1	16	.
TGTGCCAGCAGCTTAGTGGGACAGGGAGACACCGGGGAGCTGTTTTTT	CASSLVGQGDTGELFF	TRBJ2-2	TRBD1	TRBV13	16	.
TGTGCCAGCAGTGCCCGGATGGGGACTAGCGGGAGGACAGATACGCAGTATTTT	CASSARMGTSGRTDTQYF	TRBJ2-3	TRBD2	TRBV6-1	18	.
TGTGCCGGACTTGGACGGCCGAACACCGGGGAGCTGTTTTTT	CAGLGRPNTGELFF	TRBJ2-2	.	TRBV30	14	.
TGTGCCAGCAGCCGCAAAGGAGGGGCTACAGATACGCAGTATTTT	CASSRKGGATDTQYF	TRBJ2-3	.	TRBV7-2	15	.
TGTGCCACCAGCAGAGATCTGACCGGGGGATTATACGAGCAGTACTTC	CATSRDLTGGLYEQYF	TRBJ2-7	.	TRBV15	16	.
TGTGCCAGCAGCGAAGCGGGAGGATCCTACGAGCAGTACTTC	CASSEAGGSYEQYF	TRBJ2-7	TRBD2	TRBV5-6	14	.
TGTGCCAGCAGCTTAGCGCCCAGCGGGGGGAGCACAGATACGCAGTATTTT	CASSLAPSGGSTDTQYF	TRBJ2-3	TRBD2	TRBV7-2	17	.
TGTGCCAGCAGCGGAACAGGGACTGGAAACACCATATATTTT	CASSGTGTGNTIYF	TRBJ1-3	.	TRBV5-4	14	.
TGTGCCAGCAGCCAAGGGACAGGTGAAGCTTTCTTT	CASSQGTGEAFF	TRBJ1-1	TRBD1	TRBV3-1/TRBV3-2	12	.
TGTGCCAGCAGTGAGAAGGGACTCCAGGAGCAGTTCTTC	CASSEKGLQEQFF	TRBJ2-1	.	TRBV2	13	.
TGTGCCACCAAAAAGGACAGGGCTAAGCCCTATAATTCACCCCTCCACTTT	CATKKDRAKPYNSPLHF	TRBJ1-6	TRBD1	TRBV27	17	.
TGTGCCAGCAGCTTGAGGGGACAGCCGAGCACTGAAGCTTTCTTT	CASSLRGQPSTEAFF	TRBJ1-1	TRBD1	TRBV11-2	15	.
TGTGCCAGCAGCTTAGAGCCGGGTTCAGAGACCCAGTACTTC	CASSLEPGSETQYF	TRBJ2-5	.	TRBV11-3	14	.
TGTGCCAGCAGCTCAGGCGGAGACAGGGGCTCCTACAATGAGCAGTTCTTC	CASSSGGDRGSYNEQFF	TRBJ2-1	TRBD1	TRBV11-3	17	.
TGCGCCAGCAGCCAAGTCCCCTCCGATCAGGGGGACACTGAAGCTTTCTTT	CASSQVPSDQGDTEAFF	TRBJ1-1	TRBD1	TRBV4-1	17	.
TGCAGTGCTAGCGAGTACAATGAGCAGTTCTTC	CSASEYNEQFF	TRBJ2-1	.	TRBV20-1	11	.
TGTGCCAGCTCACTTCAAGCCGAAAATGAAAAACTGTTTTTT	CASSLQAENEKLFF	TRBJ1-4	.	TRBV18	14	.
TGTGCCAGCAGCTCCCGGACAGGGCGCTACGAGCAGTACTTC	CASSSRTGRYEQYF	TRBJ2-7	TRBD1	TRBV5-4	14	once
TGTGCCAGCAGTCCCCGGGGGGCCGACACCGGGGAGCTGTTTTTT	CASSPRGADTGELFF	TRBJ2-2	.	TRBV2	15	.
TGTGCCAGTAGGGACAGGGGGGACACTGAAGCTTTCTTT	CASRDRGDTEAFF	TRBJ1-1	TRBD1	TRBV19	13	.
TGTGCCAGCAACCGGGACAGGGGGCAGAACACCGGGGAGCTGTTTTTT	CASNRDRGQNTGELFF	TRBJ2-2	TRBD1	TRBV11-2	16	.
TGTGCCAGCAGCCAAGGACTAGCGGGAGGGCCGGCCAATGAGCAGTTCTTC	CASSQGLAGGPANEQFF	TRBJ2-1	TRBD2	TRBV14	17	.
TGTGCCAGCAGCTCGGACAGGGTAAAAGAGACCCAGTACTTC	CASSSDRVKETQYF	TRBJ2-5	TRBD1	TRBV7-9	14	.
TGTGCCAGCTCACCACCGAGACACGAGGGACAACGGCAGCCCCAGCATTTT	CASSPPRHEGQRQPQHF	TRBJ1-5	.	TRBV18	17	.
TGCGCCAGCAGCTTGACTAGCGGGGGGGCCGAAGAGACCCAGTACTTC	CASSLTSGGAEETQYF	TRBJ2-5	TRBD2	TRBV5-1	16	.
TGTGCCATCATGACGGGGAACACTGAAGCTTTCTTT	CAIMTGNTEAFF	TRBJ1-1	.	TRBV10-3	12	.
TGTGCCAGTAGTATAAATAGCCCGACCCGCTCTGGAAACACCATATATTTT	CASSINSPTRSGNTIYF	TRBJ1-3	.	TRBV19	17	.
TGCGCCAGCCGCGGAAACTATGGCTACACCTTC	CASRGNYGYTF	TRBJ1-2	.	TRBV10-2	11	.
TGCGCCAGCAGCCTGGCGGGAGACAGTTACACTGAAGCTTTCTTT	CASSLAGDSYTEAFF	TRBJ1-1	.	TRBV5-1	15	once
TGTGCCGTATCGGAACGGACAGACTATGGCTACACCTTC	CAVSERTDYGYTF	TRBJ1-2	.	TRBV10-3	13	.
TGTGCCAGCAGTTTGAAGGCGGCTAACTATGGCTACACCTTC	CASSLKAANYGYTF	TRBJ1-2	.	TRBV27	14	.
TGCGCCAGCACAGCGGGAGGGGTTTACAATGAGCAGTTCTTC	CASTAGGVYNEQFF	TRBJ2-1	TRBD2	TRBV5-1	14	.
TGTGCCAGCAGCTCGGGGTACCAAGAGACCCAGTACTTC	CASSSGYQETQYF	TRBJ2-5	.	TRBV5-4	13	.
TGTGCCAGCAGCGTAGACAGCCGAGCCTACGAGCAGTACTTC	CASSVDSRAYEQYF	TRBJ2-7	.	TRBV9	14	.
TGTGCCAGCAGCTTCGGGGTCCGGGGTGAAAAACTGTTTTTT	CASSFGVRGEKLFF	TRBJ1-4	.	TRBV11-2	14	.